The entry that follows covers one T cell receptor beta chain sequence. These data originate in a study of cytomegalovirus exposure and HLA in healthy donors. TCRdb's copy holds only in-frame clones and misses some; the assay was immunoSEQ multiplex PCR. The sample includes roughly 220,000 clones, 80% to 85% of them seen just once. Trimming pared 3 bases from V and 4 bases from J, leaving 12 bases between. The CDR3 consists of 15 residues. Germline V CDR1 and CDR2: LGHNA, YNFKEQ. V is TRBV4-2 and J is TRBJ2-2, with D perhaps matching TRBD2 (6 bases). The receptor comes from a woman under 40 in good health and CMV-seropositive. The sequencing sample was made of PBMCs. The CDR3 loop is CASSQGRELTGELFF. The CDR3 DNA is TGTGCCAGCAGCCAGGGCCGGGAGCTCACCGGGGAGCTGTTTTTT.